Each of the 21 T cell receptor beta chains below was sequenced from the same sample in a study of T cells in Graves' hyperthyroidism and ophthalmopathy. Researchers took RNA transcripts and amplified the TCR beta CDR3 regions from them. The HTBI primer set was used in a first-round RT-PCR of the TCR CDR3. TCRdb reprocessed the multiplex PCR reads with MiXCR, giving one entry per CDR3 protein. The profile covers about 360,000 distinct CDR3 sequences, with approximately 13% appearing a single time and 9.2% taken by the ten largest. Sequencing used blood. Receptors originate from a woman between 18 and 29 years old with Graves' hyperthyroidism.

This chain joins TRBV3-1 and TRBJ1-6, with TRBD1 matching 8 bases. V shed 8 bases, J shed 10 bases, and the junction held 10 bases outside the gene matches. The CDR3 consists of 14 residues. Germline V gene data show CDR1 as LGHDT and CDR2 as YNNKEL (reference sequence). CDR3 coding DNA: TGTGCCAGCCAGTTCGGACAGGGTAACTCACCCCTCCACTTT. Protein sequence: CASQFGQGNSPLHF.

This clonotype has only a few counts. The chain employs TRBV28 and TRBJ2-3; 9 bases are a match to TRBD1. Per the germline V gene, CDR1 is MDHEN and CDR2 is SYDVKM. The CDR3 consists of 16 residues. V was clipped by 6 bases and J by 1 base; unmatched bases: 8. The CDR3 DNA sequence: TGTGCCAGCAGCCGGACCGGGACAGGGCGCACAGATACGCAGTATTTT. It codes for CASSRTGTGRTDTQYF.

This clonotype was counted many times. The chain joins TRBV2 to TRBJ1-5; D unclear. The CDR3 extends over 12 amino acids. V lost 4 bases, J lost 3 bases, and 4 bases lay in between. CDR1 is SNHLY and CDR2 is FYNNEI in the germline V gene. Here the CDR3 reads CASSASNQPQHF. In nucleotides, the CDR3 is TGTGCCAGCAGTGCCTCCAATCAGCCCCAGCATTTT.

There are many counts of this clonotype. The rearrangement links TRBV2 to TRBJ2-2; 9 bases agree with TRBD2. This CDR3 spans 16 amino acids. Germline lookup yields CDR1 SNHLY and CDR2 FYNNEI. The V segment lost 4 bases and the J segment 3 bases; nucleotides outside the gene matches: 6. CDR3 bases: TGTGCCAGCAGTGTTCTTCGCGGGGGGGACACCGGGGAGCTGTTTTTT. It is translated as CASSVLRGGDTGELFF.

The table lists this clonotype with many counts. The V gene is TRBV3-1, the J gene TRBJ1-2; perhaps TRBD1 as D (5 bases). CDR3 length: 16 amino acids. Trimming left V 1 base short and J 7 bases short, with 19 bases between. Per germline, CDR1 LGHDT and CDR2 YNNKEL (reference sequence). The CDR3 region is CASSQVTGTPLGGYTF. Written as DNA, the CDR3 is TGTGCCAGCAGCCAAGTTACCGGGACCCCCTTGGGTGGCTACACCTTC. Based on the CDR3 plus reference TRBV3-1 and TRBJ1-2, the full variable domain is DTAVSQTPKYLVTQMGNDKSIKCEQNLGHDTMYWYKQDSKKFLKIMFSYNNKELIINETVPNRFSPKSPDKAHLNLHINSLELGDSAVYFCASSQVTGTPLGGYTFGSGTRLTVV.

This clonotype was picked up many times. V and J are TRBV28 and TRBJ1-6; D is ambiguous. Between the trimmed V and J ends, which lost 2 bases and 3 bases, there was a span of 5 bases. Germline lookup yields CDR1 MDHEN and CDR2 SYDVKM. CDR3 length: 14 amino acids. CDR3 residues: CASSLASYNSPLHF. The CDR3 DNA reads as TGTGCCAGCAGTTTAGCCAGCTATAATTCACCCCTCCACTTT.

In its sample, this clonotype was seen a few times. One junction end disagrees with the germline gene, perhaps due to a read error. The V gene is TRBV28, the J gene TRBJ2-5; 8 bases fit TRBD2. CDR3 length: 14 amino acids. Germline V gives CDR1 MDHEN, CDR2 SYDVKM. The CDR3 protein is CAGSFDGGGETQYF. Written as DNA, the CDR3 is TGTGCCGGCAGTTTTGACGGGGGGGGTGAGACCCAGTACTTC. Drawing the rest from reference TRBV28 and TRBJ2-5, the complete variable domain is DVKVTQSSRYLVKRTGEKVFLECVQDMDHENMFWYRQDPGLGLRLIYFSYDVKMKEKGDIPEGYSVSREKKERFSLILESASTNQTSMYLCAGSFDGGGETQYFGPGTRLLVL.

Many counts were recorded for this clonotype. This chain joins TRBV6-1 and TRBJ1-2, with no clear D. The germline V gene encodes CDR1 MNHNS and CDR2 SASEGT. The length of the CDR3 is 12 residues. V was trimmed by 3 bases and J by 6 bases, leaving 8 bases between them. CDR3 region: CASSEALNGYTF. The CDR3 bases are TGTGCCAGCAGTGAGGCACTGAATGGCTACACCTTC.

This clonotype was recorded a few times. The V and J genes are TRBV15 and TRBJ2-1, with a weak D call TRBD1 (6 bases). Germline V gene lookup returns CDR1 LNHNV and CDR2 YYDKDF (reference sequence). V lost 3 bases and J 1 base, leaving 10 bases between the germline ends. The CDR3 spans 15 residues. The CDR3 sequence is CATSSRGRSYNEQFF. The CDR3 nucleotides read TGTGCCACCAGCAGCAGGGGTAGGTCCTACAATGAGCAGTTCTTC.

CDR3 protein: CASSIGGQGAYEQYF. CDR3 nucleotide sequence: TGTGCCAGTAGTATCGGAGGGCAGGGGGCCTACGAGCAGTACTTC. This chain links TRBV19 with TRBJ2-7; TRBD1 is a possible D gene (7 bases). The CDR3 covers 15 residues. The germline V and J ends were trimmed by 3 bases and 2 bases, with 14 bases remaining between them. Germline CDR1 reads LNHDA; CDR2 reads SQIVND (reference sequence).

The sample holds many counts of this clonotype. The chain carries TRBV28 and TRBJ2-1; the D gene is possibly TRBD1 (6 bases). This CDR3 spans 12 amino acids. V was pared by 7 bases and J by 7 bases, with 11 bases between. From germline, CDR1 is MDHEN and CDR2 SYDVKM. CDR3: CASTPGVNEQFF. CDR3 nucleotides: TGTGCCAGCACACCAGGGGTGAATGAGCAGTTCTTC. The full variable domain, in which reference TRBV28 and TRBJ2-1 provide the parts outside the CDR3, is DVKVTQSSRYLVKRTGEKVFLECVQDMDHENMFWYRQDPGLGLRLIYFSYDVKMKEKGDIPEGYSVSREKKERFSLILESASTNQTSMYLCASTPGVNEQFFGPGTRLTVL.

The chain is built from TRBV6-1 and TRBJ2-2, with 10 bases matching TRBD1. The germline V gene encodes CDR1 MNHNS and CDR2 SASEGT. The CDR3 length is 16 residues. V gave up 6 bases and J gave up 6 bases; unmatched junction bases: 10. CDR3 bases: TGTGCCAGCAGATCCGGGACAGGGGAACACGCCGGGGAGCTGTTTTTT. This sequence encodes CASRSGTGEHAGELFF.

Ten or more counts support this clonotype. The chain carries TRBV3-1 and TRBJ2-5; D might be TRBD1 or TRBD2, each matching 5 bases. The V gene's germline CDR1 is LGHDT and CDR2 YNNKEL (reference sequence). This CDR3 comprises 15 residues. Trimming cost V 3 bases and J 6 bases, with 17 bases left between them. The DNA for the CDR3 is TGTGCCAGCAGCCAGGGGGTACTAGGTGGTCAGACCCAGTACTTC. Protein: CASSQGVLGGQTQYF.

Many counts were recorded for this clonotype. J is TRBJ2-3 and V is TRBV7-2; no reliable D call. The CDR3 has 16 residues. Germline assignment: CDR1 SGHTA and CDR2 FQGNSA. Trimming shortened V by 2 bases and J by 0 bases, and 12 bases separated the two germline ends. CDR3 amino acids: CASSLTIFSSTDTQYF. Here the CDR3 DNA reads TGTGCCAGCAGCTTAACCATTTTCTCTAGCACAGATACGCAGTATTTT.

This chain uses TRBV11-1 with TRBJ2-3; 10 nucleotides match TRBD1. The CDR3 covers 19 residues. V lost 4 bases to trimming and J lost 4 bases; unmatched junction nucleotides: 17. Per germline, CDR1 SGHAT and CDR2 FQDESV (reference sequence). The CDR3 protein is CASSSKSGRDRGWADTQYF. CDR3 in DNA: TGTGCCAGCAGCTCGAAATCAGGCCGGGACAGGGGTTGGGCAGATACGCAGTATTTT.

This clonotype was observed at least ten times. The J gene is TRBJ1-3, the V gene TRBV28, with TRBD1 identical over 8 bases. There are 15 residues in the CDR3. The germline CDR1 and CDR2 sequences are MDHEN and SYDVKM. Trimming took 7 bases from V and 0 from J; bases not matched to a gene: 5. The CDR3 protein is CASTRQGSSGNTIYF. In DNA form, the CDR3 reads TGTGCCAGCACTAGACAGGGGAGCTCTGGAAACACCATATATTTT.

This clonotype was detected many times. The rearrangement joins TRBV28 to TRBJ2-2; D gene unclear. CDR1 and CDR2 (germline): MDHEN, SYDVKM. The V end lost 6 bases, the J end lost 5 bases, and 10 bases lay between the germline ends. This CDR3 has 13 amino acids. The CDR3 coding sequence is TGTGCCAGCAGACCCTCACGGACCGGGGAGCTGTTTTTT. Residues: CASRPSRTGELFF.

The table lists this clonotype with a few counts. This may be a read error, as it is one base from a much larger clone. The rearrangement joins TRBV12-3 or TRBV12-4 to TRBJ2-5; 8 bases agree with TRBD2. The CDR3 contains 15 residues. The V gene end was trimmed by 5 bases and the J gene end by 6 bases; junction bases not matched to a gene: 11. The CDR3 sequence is CASSPGPGTSKTQYF. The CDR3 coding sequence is TGTGCCAGCAGTCCAGGCCCCGGGACTAGTAAGACCCAGTACTTC.

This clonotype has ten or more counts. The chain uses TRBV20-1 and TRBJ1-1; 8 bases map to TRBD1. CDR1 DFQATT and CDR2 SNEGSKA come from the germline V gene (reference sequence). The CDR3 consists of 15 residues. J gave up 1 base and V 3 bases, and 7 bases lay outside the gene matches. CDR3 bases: TGCAGTGCTAGCCCCTTCGACAGGGGGAACACTGAAGCTTTCTTT. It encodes CSASPFDRGNTEAFF.

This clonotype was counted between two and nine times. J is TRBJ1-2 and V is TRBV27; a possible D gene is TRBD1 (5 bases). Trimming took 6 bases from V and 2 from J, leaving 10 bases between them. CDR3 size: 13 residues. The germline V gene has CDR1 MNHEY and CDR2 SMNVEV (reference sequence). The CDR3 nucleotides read TGTGCCAGCAGAGGGGTTCCCAACTATGGCTACACCTTC. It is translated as CASRGVPNYGYTF.

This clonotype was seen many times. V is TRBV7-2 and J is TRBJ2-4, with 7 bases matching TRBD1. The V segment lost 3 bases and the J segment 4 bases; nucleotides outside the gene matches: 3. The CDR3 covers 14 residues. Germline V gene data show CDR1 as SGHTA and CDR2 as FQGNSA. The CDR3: CASSFGTVKNIQYF. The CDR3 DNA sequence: TGTGCCAGCAGCTTTGGGACAGTAAAAAACATTCAGTACTTC.